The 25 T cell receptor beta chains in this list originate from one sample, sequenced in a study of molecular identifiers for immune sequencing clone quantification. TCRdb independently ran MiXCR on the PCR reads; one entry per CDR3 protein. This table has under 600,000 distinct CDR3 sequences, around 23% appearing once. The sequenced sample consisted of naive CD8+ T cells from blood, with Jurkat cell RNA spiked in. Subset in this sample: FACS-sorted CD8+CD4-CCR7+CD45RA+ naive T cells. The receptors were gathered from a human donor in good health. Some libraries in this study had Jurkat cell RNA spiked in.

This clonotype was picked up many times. The CDR3 is CASSQQGTPQGDTQYF. As DNA, the CDR3 is TGCGCCAGCAGCCAACAAGGGACCCCGCAAGGAGATACGCAGTATTTT. The chain combines TRBV4-1 with TRBJ2-3; perhaps D is TRBD1 or TRBD2 (5 bases each). V lost 2 bases to trimming and J lost 5 bases, with 17 bases between them. The CDR3 loop spans 16 amino acids. The germline V gene encodes CDR1 MGHRA and CDR2 YSYEKL.

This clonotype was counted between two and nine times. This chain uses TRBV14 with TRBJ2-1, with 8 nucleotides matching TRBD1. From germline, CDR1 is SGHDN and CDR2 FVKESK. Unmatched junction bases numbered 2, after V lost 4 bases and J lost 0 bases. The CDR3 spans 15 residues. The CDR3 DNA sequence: TGTGCCAGCAGCCGGGACAGGAGCTCCTACAATGAGCAGTTCTTC. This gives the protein CASSRDRSSYNEQFF. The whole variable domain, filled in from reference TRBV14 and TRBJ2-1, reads EAGVTQFPSHSVIEKGQTVTLRCDPISGHDNLYWYRRVMGKEIKFLLHFVKESKQDESGMPNNRFLAERTGGTYSTLKVQPAELEDSGVYFCASSRDRSSYNEQFFGPGTRLTVL.

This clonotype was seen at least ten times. CDR3 bases: TGCGCCAGCAGCCAAGATCTAGGGCGGACTAGCACAGATACGCAGTATTTT. Translated, it gives CASSQDLGRTSTDTQYF. The chain carries TRBV4-1 and TRBJ2-3; tentatively, D is TRBD2 (5 bases). V was cut by 0 bases and J by 0 bases, with 13 bases left in between. Germline lookup yields CDR1 MGHRA and CDR2 YSYEKL. CDR3 length equals 17 residues.

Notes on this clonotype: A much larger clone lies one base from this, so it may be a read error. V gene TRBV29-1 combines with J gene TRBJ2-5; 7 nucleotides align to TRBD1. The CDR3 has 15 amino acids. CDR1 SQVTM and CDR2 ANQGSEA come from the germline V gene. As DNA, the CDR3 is TGCAGCGCTATATATCTCGCGACAGGGAAAGAGACCCGGTACTTC. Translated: CSAIYLATGKETRYF.

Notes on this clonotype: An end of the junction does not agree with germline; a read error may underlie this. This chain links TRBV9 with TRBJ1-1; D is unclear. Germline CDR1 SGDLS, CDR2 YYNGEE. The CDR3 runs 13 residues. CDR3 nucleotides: TGTGCCAGCGGCGTAGCGGGTTACACTGAAGCTTTCTTT. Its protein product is CASGVAGYTEAFF.

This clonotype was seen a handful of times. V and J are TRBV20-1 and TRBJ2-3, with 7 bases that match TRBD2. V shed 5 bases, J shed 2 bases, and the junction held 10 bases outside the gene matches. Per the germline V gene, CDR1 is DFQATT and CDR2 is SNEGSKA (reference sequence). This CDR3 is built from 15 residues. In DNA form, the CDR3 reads TGCAGTGCTCCGTGGGGGGGGGACTACACAGATACGCAGTATTTT. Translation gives CSAPWGGDYTDTQYF.

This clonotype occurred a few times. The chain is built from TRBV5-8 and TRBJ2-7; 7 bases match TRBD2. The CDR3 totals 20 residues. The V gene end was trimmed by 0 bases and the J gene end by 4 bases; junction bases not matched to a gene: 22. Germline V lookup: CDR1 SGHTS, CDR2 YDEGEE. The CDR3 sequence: CASSLDIYLATGVGGYEQYF. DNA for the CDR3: TGTGCCAGCAGCTTGGATATCTATTTGGCCACCGGAGTGGGAGGGTACGAGCAGTACTTC.

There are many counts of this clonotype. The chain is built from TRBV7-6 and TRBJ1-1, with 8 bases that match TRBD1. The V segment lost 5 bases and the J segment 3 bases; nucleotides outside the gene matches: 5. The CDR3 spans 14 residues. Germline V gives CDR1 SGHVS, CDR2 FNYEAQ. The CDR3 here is CASSLGTGDTEAFF. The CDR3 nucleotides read TGTGCCAGCAGCCTAGGGACAGGAGACACTGAAGCTTTCTTT. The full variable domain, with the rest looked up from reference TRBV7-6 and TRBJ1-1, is GAGVSQSPRYKVTKRGQDVALRCDPISGHVSLYWYRQALGQGPEFLTYFNYEAQQDKSGLPNDRFSAERPEGSISTLTIQRTEQRDSAMYRCASSLGTGDTEAFFGQGTRLTVV.

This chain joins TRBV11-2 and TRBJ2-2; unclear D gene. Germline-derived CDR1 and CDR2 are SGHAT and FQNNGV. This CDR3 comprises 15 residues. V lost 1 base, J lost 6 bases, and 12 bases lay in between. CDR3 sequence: CASSLGPGRPGELFF. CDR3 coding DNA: TGTGCCAGCAGCTTAGGCCCCGGCAGGCCCGGGGAGCTGTTTTTT.

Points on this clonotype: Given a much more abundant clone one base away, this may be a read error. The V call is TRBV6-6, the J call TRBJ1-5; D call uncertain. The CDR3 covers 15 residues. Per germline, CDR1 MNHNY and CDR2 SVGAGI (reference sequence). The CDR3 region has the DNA TGTGCCAGCAATTACGATTCGGGAGAGAATCAGCCCCAGCATTTT. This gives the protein CASNYDSGENQPQHF.

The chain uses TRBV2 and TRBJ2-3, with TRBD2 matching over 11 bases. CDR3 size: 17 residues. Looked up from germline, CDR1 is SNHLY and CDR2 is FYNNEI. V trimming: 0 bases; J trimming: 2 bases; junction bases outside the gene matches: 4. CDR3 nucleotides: TGTGCCAGCAGTGAAGCTACGGGACTAGCGGACACAGATACGCAGTATTTT. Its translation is CASSEATGLADTDTQYF.

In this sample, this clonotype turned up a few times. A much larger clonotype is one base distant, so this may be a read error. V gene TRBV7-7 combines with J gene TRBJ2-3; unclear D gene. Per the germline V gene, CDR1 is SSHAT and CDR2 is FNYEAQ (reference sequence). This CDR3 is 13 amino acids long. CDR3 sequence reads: CASSPSRTDTQSF. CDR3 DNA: TGTGCTAGCAGCCCCAGCCGCACAGATACGCAGTCTTTT. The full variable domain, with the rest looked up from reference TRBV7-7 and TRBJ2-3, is GAGVSQSPRYKVTKRGQDVTLRCDPISSHATLYWYQQALGQGPEFLTYFNYEAQPDKSGLPSDRFSAERPEGSISTLTIQRTEQRDSAMYRCASSPSRTDTQSFGPGTRLTVL.

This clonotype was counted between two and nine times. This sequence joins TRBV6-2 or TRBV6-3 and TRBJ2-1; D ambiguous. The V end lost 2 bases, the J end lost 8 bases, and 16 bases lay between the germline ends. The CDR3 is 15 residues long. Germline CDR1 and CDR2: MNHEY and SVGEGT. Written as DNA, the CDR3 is TGTGCCAGCAGTTACATGTACTCCCCGGTGGATGAGCAGTTCTTC. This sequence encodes CASSYMYSPVDEQFF.

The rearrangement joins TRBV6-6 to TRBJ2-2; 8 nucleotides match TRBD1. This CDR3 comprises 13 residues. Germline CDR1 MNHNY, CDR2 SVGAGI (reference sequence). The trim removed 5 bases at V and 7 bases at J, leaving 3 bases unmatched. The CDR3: CASSPGGIGELFF. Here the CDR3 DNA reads TGTGCCAGCAGTCCAGGGGGCATCGGGGAGCTGTTTTTT.

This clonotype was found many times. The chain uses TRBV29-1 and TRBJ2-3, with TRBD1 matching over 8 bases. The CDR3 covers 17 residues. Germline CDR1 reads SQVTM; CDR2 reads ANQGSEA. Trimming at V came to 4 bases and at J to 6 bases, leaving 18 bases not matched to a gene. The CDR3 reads CSVVPGQGGIRRDTQYF. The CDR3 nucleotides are TGCAGCGTTGTCCCCGGACAGGGCGGGATTCGAAGGGATACGCAGTATTTT.

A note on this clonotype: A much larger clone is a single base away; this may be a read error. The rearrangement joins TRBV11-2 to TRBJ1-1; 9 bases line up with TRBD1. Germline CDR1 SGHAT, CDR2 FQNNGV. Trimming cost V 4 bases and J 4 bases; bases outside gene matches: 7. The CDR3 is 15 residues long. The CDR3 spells CASSWRGQGGTEAFF. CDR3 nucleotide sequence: TGTGCCAGCAGCTGGAGGGGACAGGGAGGCACTGAAGCTTTCTTT.

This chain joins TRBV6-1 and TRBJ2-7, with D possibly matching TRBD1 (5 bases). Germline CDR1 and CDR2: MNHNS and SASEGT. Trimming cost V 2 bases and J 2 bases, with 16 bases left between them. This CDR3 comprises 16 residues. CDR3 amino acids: CASSEITQGFPYEQYF. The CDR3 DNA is TGTGCCAGCAGTGAAATAACCCAGGGATTCCCCTACGAGCAGTACTTC.

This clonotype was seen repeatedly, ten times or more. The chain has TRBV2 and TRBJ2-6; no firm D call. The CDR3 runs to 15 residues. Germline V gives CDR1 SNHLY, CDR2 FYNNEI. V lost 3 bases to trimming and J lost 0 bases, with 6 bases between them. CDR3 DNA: TGTGCCAGCAGTGACGTAGACTCTGGGGCCAACGTCCTGACTTTC. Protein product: CASSDVDSGANVLTF.

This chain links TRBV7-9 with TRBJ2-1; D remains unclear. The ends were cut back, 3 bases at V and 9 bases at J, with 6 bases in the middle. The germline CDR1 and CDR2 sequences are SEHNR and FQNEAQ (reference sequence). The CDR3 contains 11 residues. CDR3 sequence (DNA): TGTGCCAGCAGCTTTTCTCGTGAGCAGTTCTTC. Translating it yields CASSFSREQFF. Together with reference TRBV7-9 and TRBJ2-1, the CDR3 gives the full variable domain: DTGVSQNPRHKITKRGQNVTFRCDPISEHNRLYWYRQTLGQGPEFLTYFQNEAQLEKSRLLSDRFSAERPKGSFSTLEIQRTEQGDSAMYLCASSFSREQFFGPGTRLTVL.

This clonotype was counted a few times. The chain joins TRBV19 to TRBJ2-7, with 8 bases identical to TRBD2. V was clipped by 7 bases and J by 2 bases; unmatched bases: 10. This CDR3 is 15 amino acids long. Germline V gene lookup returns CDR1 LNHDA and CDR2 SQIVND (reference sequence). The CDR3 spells CASTPAGVTPYEQYF. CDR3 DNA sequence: TGTGCCAGTACTCCAGCGGGAGTTACCCCCTACGAGCAGTACTTC.

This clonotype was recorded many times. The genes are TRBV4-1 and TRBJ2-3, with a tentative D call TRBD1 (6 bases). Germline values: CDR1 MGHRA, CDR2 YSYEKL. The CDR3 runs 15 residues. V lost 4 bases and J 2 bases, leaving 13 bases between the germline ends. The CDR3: CASSPYRAFTDTQYF. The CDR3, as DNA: TGCGCCAGCAGCCCTTACAGGGCCTTCACAGATACGCAGTATTTT.

The CDR3 is CASSYSDPSGGDTDTQYF. CDR3 in DNA: TGTGCCAGCAGTTACTCGGATCCGAGCGGGGGGGACACAGATACGCAGTATTTT. The rearrangement uses TRBV6-2 or TRBV6-3 and TRBJ2-3; 10 nucleotides match TRBD2. Per the germline V gene, CDR1 is MNHEY and CDR2 is SVGEGT. V lost 0 bases, J lost 2 bases, and 8 bases stayed unmatched. The CDR3 sequence is 18 residues long.

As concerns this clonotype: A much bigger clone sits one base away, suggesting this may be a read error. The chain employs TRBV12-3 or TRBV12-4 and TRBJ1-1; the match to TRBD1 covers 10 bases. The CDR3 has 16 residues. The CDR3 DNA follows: TGTGCCAGCAGCCCTCGGGACAGGGGACTGAACACTGAAGCTCTCTTT. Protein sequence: CASSPRDRGLNTEALF.

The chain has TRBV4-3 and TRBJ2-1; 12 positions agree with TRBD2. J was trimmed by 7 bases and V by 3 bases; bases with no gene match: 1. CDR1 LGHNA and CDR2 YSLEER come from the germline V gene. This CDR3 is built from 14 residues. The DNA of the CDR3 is TGCGCCAGCAGCCAGACTAGCGGGAGTAATGAGCAGTTCTTC. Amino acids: CASSQTSGSNEQFF.

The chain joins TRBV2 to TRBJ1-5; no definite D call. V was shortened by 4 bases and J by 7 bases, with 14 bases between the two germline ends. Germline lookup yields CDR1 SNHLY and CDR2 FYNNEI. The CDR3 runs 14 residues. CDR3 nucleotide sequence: TGTGCCAGCAGTGTAGATAAAAATCTACAGCCCCAGCATTTT. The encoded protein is CASSVDKNLQPQHF.